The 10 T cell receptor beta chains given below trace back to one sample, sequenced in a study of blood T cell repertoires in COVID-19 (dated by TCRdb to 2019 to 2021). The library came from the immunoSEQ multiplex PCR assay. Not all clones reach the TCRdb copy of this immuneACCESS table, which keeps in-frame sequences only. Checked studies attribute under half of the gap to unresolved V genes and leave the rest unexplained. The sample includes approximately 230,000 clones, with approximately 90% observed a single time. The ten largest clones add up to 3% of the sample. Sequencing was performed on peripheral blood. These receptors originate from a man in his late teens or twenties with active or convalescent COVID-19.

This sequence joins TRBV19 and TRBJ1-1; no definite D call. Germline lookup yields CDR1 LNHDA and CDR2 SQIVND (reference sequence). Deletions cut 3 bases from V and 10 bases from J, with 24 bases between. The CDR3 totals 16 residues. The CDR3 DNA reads TGTGCCAGTAGTATGAGTGGTGGAACCGGGGAAGGTGTAGCTTTCTTT. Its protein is CASSMSGGTGEGVAFF. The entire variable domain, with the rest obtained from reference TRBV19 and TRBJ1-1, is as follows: DGGITQSPKYLFRKEGQNVTLSCEQNLNHDAMYWYRQDPGQGLRLIYYSQIVNDFQKGDIAEGYSVSREKKESFPLTVTSAQKNPTAFYLCASSMSGGTGEGVAFFGQGTRLTVV.

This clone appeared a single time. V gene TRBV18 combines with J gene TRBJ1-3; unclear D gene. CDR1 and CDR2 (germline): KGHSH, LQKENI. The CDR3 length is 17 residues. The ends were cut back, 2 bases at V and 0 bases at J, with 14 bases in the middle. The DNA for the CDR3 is TGTGCCAGCTCACCATTTGGAGATCCCCTCTCTGGAAACACCATATATTTT. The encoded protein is CASSPFGDPLSGNTIYF.

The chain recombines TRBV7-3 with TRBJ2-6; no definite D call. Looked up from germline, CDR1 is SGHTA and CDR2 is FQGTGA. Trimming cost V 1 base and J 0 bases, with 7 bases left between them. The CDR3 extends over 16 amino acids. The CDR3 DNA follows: TGTGCCAGCAGCTTAAATCCGGGCTCTGGGGCCAACGTCCTGACTTTC. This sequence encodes CASSLNPGSGANVLTF. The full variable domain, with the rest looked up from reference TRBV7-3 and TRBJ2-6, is GAGVSQTPSNKVTEKGKYVELRCDPISGHTALYWYRQSLGQGPEFLIYFQGTGAADDSGLPNDRFFAVRPEGSVSTLKIQRTERGDSAVYLCASSLNPGSGANVLTFGAGSRLTVL.

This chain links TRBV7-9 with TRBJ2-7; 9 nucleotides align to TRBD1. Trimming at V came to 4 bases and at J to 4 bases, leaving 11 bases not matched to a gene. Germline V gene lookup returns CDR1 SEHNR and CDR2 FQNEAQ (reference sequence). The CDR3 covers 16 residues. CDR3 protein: CASSSDRDRVTYEQYF. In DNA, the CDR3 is TGTGCCAGCAGCTCGGACCGGGACAGGGTAACTTACGAGCAGTACTTC.

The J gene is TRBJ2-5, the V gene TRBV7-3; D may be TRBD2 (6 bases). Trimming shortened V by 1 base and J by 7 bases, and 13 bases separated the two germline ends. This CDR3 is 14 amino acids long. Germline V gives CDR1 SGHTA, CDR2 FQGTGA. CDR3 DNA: TGTGCCAGCAGCTTAATAAGGGAGGTAGTGACCCAGTACTTC. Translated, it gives CASSLIREVVTQYF.

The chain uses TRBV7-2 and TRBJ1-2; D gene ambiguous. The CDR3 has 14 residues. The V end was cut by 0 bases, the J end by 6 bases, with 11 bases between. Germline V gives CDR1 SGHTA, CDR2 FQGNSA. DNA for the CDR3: TGTGCCAGCAGCTTAGCTGGTTTCGGGGATGGCTACACCTTC. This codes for CASSLAGFGDGYTF.

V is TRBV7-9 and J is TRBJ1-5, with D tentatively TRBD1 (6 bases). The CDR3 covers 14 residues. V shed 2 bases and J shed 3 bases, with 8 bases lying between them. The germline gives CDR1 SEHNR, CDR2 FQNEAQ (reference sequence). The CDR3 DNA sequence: TGTGCCAGCAGCTTATCAGGGGACAATCAGCCCCAGCATTTT. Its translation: CASSLSGDNQPQHF.

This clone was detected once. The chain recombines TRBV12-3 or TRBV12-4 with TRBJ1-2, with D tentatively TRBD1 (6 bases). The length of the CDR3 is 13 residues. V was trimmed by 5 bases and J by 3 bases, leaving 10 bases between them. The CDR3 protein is CASSLQGYYGYTF. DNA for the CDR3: TGTGCCAGCAGTCTACAGGGCTACTATGGCTACACCTTC.

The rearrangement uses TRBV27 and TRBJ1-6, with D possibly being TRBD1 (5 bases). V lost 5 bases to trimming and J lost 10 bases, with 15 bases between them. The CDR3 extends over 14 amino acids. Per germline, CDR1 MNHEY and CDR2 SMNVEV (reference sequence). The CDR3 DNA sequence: TGTGCCAGCAGTACCCCCGGGGGGGTATCACCCCTCCACTTT. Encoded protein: CASSTPGGVSPLHF.

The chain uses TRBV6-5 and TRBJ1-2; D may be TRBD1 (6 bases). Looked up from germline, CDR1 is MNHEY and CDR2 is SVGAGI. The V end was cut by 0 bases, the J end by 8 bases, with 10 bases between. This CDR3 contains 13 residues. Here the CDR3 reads CASSYSTGEGYTF. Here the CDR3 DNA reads TGTGCCAGCAGTTACTCGACAGGCGAAGGCTACACCTTC.